The 15 T cell receptor beta chains below come from one sample, sequenced in a study of blood T cell repertoires in COVID-19. Libraries were prepared by immunoSEQ multiplex PCR; TCRdb keeps only in-frame clonotypes and omits some of them. The sample consists of fewer than 250,000 clones, 65% to 90% of them appearing once. The specimen was PBMCs or T cells enriched from blood (not recorded which). These receptors came from a middle-aged woman with acute COVID-19.

This clone occurred a few times. This sequence joins TRBV28 and TRBJ1-1; unclear D gene. Between the trimmed V and J ends, which lost 2 bases and 0 bases, there was a span of 13 bases. The germline V gene has CDR1 MDHEN and CDR2 SYDVKM. This CDR3 is 16 amino acids long. CDR3 in amino acids: CASSLTGGPMNTEAFF. The CDR3 DNA is TGTGCCAGCAGTTTAACTGGAGGGCCTATGAACACTGAAGCTTTCTTT.

This rearrangement joins TRBV9 to TRBJ2-3; 8 bases align to TRBD2. The CDR3 totals 16 residues. V shed 0 bases and J 0 bases; nucleotides not matched to a gene: 3. The germline V gene encodes CDR1 SGDLS and CDR2 YYNGEE. In nucleotides, the CDR3 is TGTGCCAGCAGCGTAGTGGTAGCGGGGAGCACAGATACGCAGTATTTT. Protein: CASSVVVAGSTDTQYF. Looking up the rest from reference TRBV9 and TRBJ2-3 gives the full variable domain: DSGVTQTPKHLITATGQRVTLRCSPRSGDLSVYWYQQSLDQGLQFLIQYYNGEERAKGNILERFSAQQFPDLHSELNLSSLELGDSALYFCASSVVVAGSTDTQYFGPGTRLTVL.

The CDR3 loop is CASSRQENTEAFF. The CDR3 DNA follows: TGTGCCAGTAGTAGACAGGAGAACACTGAAGCTTTCTTT. The chain joins TRBV19 to TRBJ1-1; D is possibly TRBD1 (6 bases). The V gene lost 4 bases and the J gene lost 1 base, with 7 bases spanning the gap. Germline V gives CDR1 LNHDA, CDR2 SQIVND (reference sequence). This CDR3 contains 13 residues.

The chain couples TRBV5-5 to TRBJ2-7; weak D call: TRBD2 (9 bases). The CDR3 runs to 18 residues. From germline, CDR1 is SGHKS and CDR2 YYEKEE (reference sequence). Between the trimmed V and J ends, which lost 2 bases and 2 bases, there was a span of 23 bases. CDR3 in amino acids: CASSFGTGHSSGTYEQYF. The CDR3 coding sequence is TGTGCCAGCAGCTTCGGGACAGGTCATTCTAGCGGGACCTACGAGCAGTACTTC.

Comments on this clone: The junction does not match germline at one end; this may be a read error. The chain recombines TRBV5-4 with TRBJ2-1, with D perhaps TRBD2 (7 bases). The CDR3 has 16 residues. Looked up from germline, CDR1 is SGHNT and CDR2 is YYREEE (reference sequence). The CDR3 DNA reads as TGTGCCAGCAGTTTGGGGGGCGGGAGCTCCTACAATGAGCAGTTCTTC. This translates into CASSLGGGSSYNEQFF.

This sequence joins TRBV19 and TRBJ2-7, with D possibly TRBD2 on 7 matching bases. V was cut by 1 base and J by 1 base, with 14 bases left in between. CDR1 is LNHDA, CDR2 SQIVND, per germline (reference sequence). The CDR3 length is 16 residues. The chain's CDR3 is CASSIASGGLSYEQYF. The DNA of the CDR3 is TGTGCCAGTAGTATAGCCTCGGGGGGCCTATCCTACGAGCAGTACTTC.

This chain uses TRBV28 with TRBJ2-3; a weak D match, TRBD1 (8 bases). CDR1 and CDR2 (germline): MDHEN, SYDVKM. CDR3 size: 15 residues. Trimming stripped 4 bases from V and 5 bases from J, with 16 bases between. The chain's CDR3 is CASSSGQGGLDTQYF. The CDR3 DNA follows: TGTGCCAGCAGTTCCGGACAGGGAGGGCTAGATACGCAGTATTTT.

Only a few counts were recorded for this clone. V and J are TRBV6-5 and TRBJ2-5; D call uncertain. V was trimmed by 2 bases and J by 3 bases, leaving 10 bases between them. The CDR3 sequence is 14 residues long. Germline CDR1 MNHEY, CDR2 SVGAGI. DNA of the CDR3: TGTGCCAGCAGTTACGCACAGACAAAAGAGACCCAGTACTTC. This codes for CASSYAQTKETQYF.

J is TRBJ2-3 and V is TRBV5-1; D gene ambiguous. The germline V gene encodes CDR1 SGHRS and CDR2 YFSETQ. Deletions cut 6 bases from V and 2 bases from J, with 10 bases between. There are 13 residues in the CDR3. CDR3: CASTRYSTDTQYF. In nucleotides, the CDR3 is TGCGCCAGCACCCGATACTCCACAGATACGCAGTATTTT.

This clone was observed once. The V gene is TRBV19, the J gene TRBJ2-1; possible D gene TRBD2, 6 bases. The CDR3 spans 19 residues. CDR1 is LNHDA, CDR2 SQIVND, per germline (reference sequence). V was shortened by 5 bases and J by 1 base, with 24 bases between the two germline ends. CDR3 bases: TGTGCCAGTAGTGGGGTTATATGGCGGGATCGTTCTTCCTACAATGAGCAGTTCTTC. This encodes CASSGVIWRDRSSYNEQFF.

The chain joins TRBV5-1 to TRBJ2-1; D is uncertain. This CDR3 is 14 amino acids long. Between the trimmed V and J ends, which lost 5 bases and 4 bases, there was a span of 13 bases. The germline CDR1 and CDR2 sequences are SGHRS and YFSETQ. The CDR3 DNA is TGCGCCAGCAGACTCTCGTACGAGTACAATGAGCAGTTCTTC. The encoded protein is CASRLSYEYNEQFF. The full variable domain, with the rest looked up from reference TRBV5-1 and TRBJ2-1, is KAGVTQTPRYLIKTRGQQVTLSCSPISGHRSVSWYQQTPGQGLQFLFEYFSETQRNKGNFPGRFSGRQFSNSRSEMNVSTLELGDSALYLCASRLSYEYNEQFFGPGTRLTVL.

The rearrangement joins TRBV28 to TRBJ2-1; 9 bases are shared with TRBD2. The junction had 10 bases not matched to a gene; V was cut back by 9 bases and J by 7 bases. This CDR3 spans 14 amino acids. Looked up from germline, CDR1 is MDHEN and CDR2 is SYDVKM. The CDR3 DNA reads as TGTGCCAGTAGTCTGTCTAGCGGGAAGAATGAGCAGTTCTTC. Translating gives CASSLSSGKNEQFF.

To note about this clone: The sample has other DNA sequences that encode this CDR3 too. The chain links TRBV28 to TRBJ2-6; no clear D gene. Germline values: CDR1 MDHEN, CDR2 SYDVKM. V gave up 6 bases and J gave up 0 bases, with 9 bases separating them. The CDR3 has 15 amino acids. The CDR3 spells CASSPSLSGANVLTF. CDR3 sequence (DNA): TGTGCCAGCAGCCCTTCCCTCTCTGGGGCCAACGTCCTGACTTTC.

The chain uses TRBV6-5 and TRBJ1-5; weak D call: TRBD1 (5 bases). Germline V lookup: CDR1 MNHEY, CDR2 SVGAGI. This CDR3 is built from 14 residues. Trimming took 5 bases from V and 1 from J, leaving 9 bases between them. CDR3 nucleotide sequence: TGTGCCAGCAGTCTGCGACAGAGCAATCAGCCCCAGCATTTT. Translating gives CASSLRQSNQPQHF.

This rearrangement joins TRBV9 to TRBJ1-1; unclear D gene. V shed 4 bases and J shed 0 bases, with 13 bases lying between them. CDR1 and CDR2 from the germline V gene are SGDLS and YYNGEE. The CDR3 spans 15 residues. The CDR3 region has the DNA TGTGCCAGCAGCCAAGAAGGAGTATTGAACACTGAAGCTTTCTTT. Amino acids: CASSQEGVLNTEAFF.